The text below deals with one T cell receptor (beta chain). Deletions cut 5 bases from V and 1 base from J, with 11 bases between. This CDR3 comprises 14 residues. Germline values: CDR1 LNHDA, CDR2 SQIVND (reference sequence). Seattle patient enrollment occurred during active infection, with longitudinal follow-up thereafter. The data stem from a study of blood T cell repertoires in COVID-19. Generated by immunoSEQ multiplex PCR, the TCRdb table keeps only in-frame clones and is missing some. The sample contains hundreds of thousands of clones, 80% to 90% of which appear only once. Sequenced sample: peripheral blood. This chain connects TRBV19 to TRBJ1-1; no clear D. The sequence derives from a woman aged 45-59 years with COVID-19, enrolled during active disease. The CDR3 here is CASSDDTRNTEAFF. CDR3 sequence (DNA): TGTGCCAGTAGTGATGACACAAGGAACACTGAAGCTTTCTTT.